The T cell receptor (beta chain) described here comes from a study of shared clonotypes between healthy human individuals. General study findings and limits: It was expected that sequencing depth would affect clonotype sharing among donors.

Positively selected for CCR7, the CD45RO-negative cells used as naive CD8 cells excluded terminally differentiated effector memory CD45RA+ cells. A remark on this clone: Its antigen is not known. The sample contains more than one DNA sequence encoding this CDR3.

Evenly divided among several immunoSEQ plates was the genomic DNA of each subset. This table comes from immunoSEQ multiplex PCR, and its TCRdb copy is limited to in-frame clones, with some not included. This table has about 870,000 clones, about 92% appearing once. The source material was naive CD8+ T cells sorted from blood. This TCR was recovered from a man aged 30-40 years in good health.

The CDR3 spells CASSLSSSGSTDTQYF. The CDR3 DNA reads TGTGCCAGCAGTTTATCATCTAGCGGGAGCACAGATACGCAGTATTTT. The chain couples TRBV27 to TRBJ2-3, with TRBD2 identical over 8 bases. The junction had 2 bases not matched to a gene; V was cut back by 0 bases and J by 0 bases. Germline V gives CDR1 MNHEY, CDR2 SMNVEV (reference sequence). This CDR3 is built from 16 residues.